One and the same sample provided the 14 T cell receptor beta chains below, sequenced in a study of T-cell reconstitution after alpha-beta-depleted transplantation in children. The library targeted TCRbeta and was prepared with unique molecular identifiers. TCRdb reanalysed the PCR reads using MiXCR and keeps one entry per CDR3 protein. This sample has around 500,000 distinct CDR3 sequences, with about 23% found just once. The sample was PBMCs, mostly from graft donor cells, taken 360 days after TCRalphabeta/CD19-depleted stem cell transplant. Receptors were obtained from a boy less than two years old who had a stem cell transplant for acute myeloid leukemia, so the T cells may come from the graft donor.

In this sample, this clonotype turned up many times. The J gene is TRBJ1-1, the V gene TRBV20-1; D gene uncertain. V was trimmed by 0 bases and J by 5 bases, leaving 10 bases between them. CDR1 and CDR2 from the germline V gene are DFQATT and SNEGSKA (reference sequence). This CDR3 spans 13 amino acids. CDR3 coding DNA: TGCAGTGCTAGAGATTCCGAGCGAACTGAAGCTTTCTTT. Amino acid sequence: CSARDSERTEAFF.

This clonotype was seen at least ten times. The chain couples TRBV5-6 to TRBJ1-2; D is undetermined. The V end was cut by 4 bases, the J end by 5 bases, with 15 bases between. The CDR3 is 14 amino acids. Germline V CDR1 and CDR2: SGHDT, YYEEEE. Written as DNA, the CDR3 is TGTGCCAGCAGCGAAGCGGGCGCGTCTTATGGCTACACCTTC. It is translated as CASSEAGASYGYTF.

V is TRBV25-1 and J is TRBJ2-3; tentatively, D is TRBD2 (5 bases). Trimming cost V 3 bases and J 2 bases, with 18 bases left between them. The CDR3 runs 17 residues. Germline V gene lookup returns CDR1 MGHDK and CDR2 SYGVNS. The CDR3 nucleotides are TGTGCCAGCAGTGATTGGACTCAGGCCGATTTCACAGATACGCAGTATTTT. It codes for CASSDWTQADFTDTQYF.

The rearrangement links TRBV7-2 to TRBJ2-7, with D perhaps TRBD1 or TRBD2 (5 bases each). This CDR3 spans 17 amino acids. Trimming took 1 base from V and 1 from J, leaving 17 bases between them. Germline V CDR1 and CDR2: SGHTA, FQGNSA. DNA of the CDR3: TGTGCCAGCAGCTTAGTCCGACTACAGGATAGGTCCTACGAGCAGTACTTC. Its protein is CASSLVRLQDRSYEQYF.

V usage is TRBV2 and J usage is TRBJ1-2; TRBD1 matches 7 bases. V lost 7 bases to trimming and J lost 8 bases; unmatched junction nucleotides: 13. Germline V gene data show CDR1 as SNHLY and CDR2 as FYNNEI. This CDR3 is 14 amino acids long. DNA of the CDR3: TGTGCCAGCATCCGCCTGGCGACAGGGAAGGGCTACACCTTC. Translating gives CASIRLATGKGYTF.

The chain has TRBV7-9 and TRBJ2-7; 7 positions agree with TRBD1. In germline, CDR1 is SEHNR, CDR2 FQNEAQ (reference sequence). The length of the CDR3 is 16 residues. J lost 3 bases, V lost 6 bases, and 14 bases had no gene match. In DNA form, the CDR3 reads TGTGCCAGCAGTGACGACATAGGGGGCCTTTACTACGAGCAGTACTTC. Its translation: CASSDDIGGLYYEQYF. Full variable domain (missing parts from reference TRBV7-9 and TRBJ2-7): DTGVSQNPRHKITKRGQNVTFRCDPISEHNRLYWYRQTLGQGPEFLTYFQNEAQLEKSRLLSDRFSAERPKGSFSTLEIQRTEQGDSAMYLCASSDDIGGLYYEQYFGPGTRLTVT.

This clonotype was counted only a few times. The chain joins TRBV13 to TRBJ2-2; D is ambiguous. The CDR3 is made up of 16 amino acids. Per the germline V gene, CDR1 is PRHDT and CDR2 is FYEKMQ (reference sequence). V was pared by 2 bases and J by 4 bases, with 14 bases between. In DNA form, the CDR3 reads TGTGCCAGCAGCTTACGTCTAGTACTTGGCACCGGGGAGCTGTTTTTT. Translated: CASSLRLVLGTGELFF.

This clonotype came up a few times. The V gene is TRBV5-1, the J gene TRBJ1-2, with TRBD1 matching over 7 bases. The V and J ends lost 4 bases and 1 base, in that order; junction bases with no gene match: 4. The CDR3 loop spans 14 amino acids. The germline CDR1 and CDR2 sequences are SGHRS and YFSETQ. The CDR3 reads CASSPGTVNYGYTF. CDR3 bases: TGCGCCAGCAGCCCAGGGACAGTTAACTATGGCTACACCTTC.

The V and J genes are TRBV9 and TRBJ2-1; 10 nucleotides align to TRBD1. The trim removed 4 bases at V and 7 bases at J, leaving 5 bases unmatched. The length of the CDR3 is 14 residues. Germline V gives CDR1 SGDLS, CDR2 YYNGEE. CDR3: CASSSPGQGNEQFF. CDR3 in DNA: TGTGCCAGCAGCTCGCCGGGACAGGGGAATGAGCAGTTCTTC.

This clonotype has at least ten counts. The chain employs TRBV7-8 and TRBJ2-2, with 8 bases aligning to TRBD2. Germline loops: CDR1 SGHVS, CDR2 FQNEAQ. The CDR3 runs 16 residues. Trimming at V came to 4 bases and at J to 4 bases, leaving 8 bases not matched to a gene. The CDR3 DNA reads TGTGCCAGCAGCTACCAAGCGGGGGTGGGCACCGGGGAGCTGTTTTTT. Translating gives CASSYQAGVGTGELFF.

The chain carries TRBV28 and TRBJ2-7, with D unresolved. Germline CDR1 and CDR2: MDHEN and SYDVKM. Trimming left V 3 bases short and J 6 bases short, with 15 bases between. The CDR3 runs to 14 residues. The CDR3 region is CASSLNGVVSEQYV. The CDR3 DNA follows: TGTGCCAGCAGTTTGAATGGGGTAGTGTCCGAGCAGTACGTC.

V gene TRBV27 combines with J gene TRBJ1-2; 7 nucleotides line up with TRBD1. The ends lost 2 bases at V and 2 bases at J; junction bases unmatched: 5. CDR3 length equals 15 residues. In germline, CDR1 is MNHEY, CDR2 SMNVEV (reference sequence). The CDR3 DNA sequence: TGTGCCAGCAGTTTAAGGACAGGCGGAAACTATGGCTACACCTTC. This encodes CASSLRTGGNYGYTF.

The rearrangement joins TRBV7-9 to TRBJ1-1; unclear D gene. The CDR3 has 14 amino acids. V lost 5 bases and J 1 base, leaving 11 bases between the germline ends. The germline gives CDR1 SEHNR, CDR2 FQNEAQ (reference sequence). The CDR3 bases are TGTGCCAGCAGCCCCAAACGGGAGAACACTGAAGCTTTCTTT. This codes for CASSPKRENTEAFF. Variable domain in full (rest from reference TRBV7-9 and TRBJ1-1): DTGVSQNPRHKITKRGQNVTFRCDPISEHNRLYWYRQTLGQGPEFLTYFQNEAQLEKSRLLSDRFSAERPKGSFSTLEIQRTEQGDSAMYLCASSPKRENTEAFFGQGTRLTVV.

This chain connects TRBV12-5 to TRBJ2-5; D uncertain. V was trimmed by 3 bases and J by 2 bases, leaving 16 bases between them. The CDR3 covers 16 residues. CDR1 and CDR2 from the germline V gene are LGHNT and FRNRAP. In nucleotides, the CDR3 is TGTGCTAGTGGTTTTTTTATGATGGGATGGCAAGAGACCCAGTACTTC. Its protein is CASGFFMMGWQETQYF.